This passage covers 21 T cell receptor beta chains from one sample sequenced in a study of shared clonotypes between healthy human individuals. Clones were sequenced by immunoSEQ multiplex PCR, and TCRdb holds only the in-frame ones, with some missing. The sample shows about 2.1 million clones, around 93% of them seen only once. Naive CD8 populations comprised CD45RO-negative cells positively selected for CCR7, excluding terminally differentiated effector memory CD45RA+ cells. Sequences were obtained from naive CD8+ T cells from PBMCs. The receptors were sampled from a man aged 18 to 30 in good health. Some clones in this sample may be carry-over from other donors' samples.

The V and J genes are TRBV7-9 and TRBJ2-2; 7 bases align to TRBD1. From germline, CDR1 is SEHNR and CDR2 FQNEAQ (reference sequence). CDR3 length: 16 amino acids. The junction had 6 bases not matched to a gene; V was cut back by 5 bases and J by 0 bases. The CDR3 region has the DNA TGTGCCAGCAGCCGTCGGCAGGGGGCGAACACCGGGGAGCTGTTTTTT. As protein: CASSRRQGANTGELFF.

This sequence joins TRBV7-9 and TRBJ2-5; 7 bases are shared with TRBD2. This CDR3 has 13 residues. From germline, CDR1 is SEHNR and CDR2 FQNEAQ (reference sequence). The ends lost 8 bases at V and 4 bases at J; junction bases unmatched: 7. Written as DNA, the CDR3 is TGTGCCAGCGGACCCGGGAGGACAGAGACCCAGTACTTC. Protein product: CASGPGRTETQYF.

This clone has only one observation. The chain recombines TRBV9 with TRBJ1-1; D remains ambiguous. V lost 1 base and J 0 bases, leaving 10 bases between the germline ends. CDR3 length: 15 residues. The germline V gene has CDR1 SGDLS and CDR2 YYNGEE. As DNA, the CDR3 is TGTGCCAGCAGCGTAAGCCCCGTCTTGAACACTGAAGCTTTCTTT. Its protein product is CASSVSPVLNTEAFF. The variable domain in full, with the rest retrieved from reference TRBV9 and TRBJ1-1, is DSGVTQTPKHLITATGQRVTLRCSPRSGDLSVYWYQQSLDQGLQFLIQYYNGEERAKGNILERFSAQQFPDLHSELNLSSLELGDSALYFCASSVSPVLNTEAFFGQGTRLTVV.

The chain combines TRBV5-1 with TRBJ2-3; D is uncertain. Germline CDR1 SGHRS, CDR2 YFSETQ. The CDR3 runs to 13 residues. Trimming left V 3 bases short and J 6 bases short, with 11 bases between. CDR3 residues: CASSYWIGDTQYF. CDR3 in DNA: TGCGCCAGCAGCTACTGGATAGGTGATACGCAGTATTTT. Based on the CDR3 plus reference TRBV5-1 and TRBJ2-3, the full variable domain is KAGVTQTPRYLIKTRGQQVTLSCSPISGHRSVSWYQQTPGQGLQFLFEYFSETQRNKGNFPGRFSGRQFSNSRSEMNVSTLELGDSALYLCASSYWIGDTQYFGPGTRLTVL.

The chain combines TRBV7-9 with TRBJ1-1; TRBD1 matches at 10 bases. The CDR3 is 15 amino acids. The germline CDR1 and CDR2 sequences are SEHNR and FQNEAQ (reference sequence). With 6 bases clipped from V and 3 bases from J, the junction kept 7 bases outside the gene matches. The DNA for the CDR3 is TGTGCCAGCAGAGAAGGGACAGGGGTTTACACTGAAGCTTTCTTT. It codes for CASREGTGVYTEAFF.

This clone was observed once. The V and J genes are TRBV13 and TRBJ2-7; 8 nucleotides line up with TRBD1. J gave up 3 bases and V 4 bases, and 14 bases lay outside the gene matches. The CDR3 contains 17 residues. CDR1 is PRHDT and CDR2 is FYEKMQ in the germline V gene (reference sequence). Here the CDR3 reads CASSSRQGAPRGYEQYF. In nucleotides, the CDR3 is TGTGCCAGCAGCTCCCGGCAGGGGGCGCCGAGGGGCTACGAGCAGTACTTC.

The V gene is TRBV28, the J gene TRBJ1-5, with D possibly TRBD1 on 5 matching bases. The ends were cut back, 3 bases at V and 5 bases at J, with 11 bases in the middle. The V gene's germline CDR1 is MDHEN and CDR2 SYDVKM. There are 14 residues in the CDR3. The CDR3 reads CASSFLRGHQPQHF. CDR3 coding DNA: TGTGCCAGCAGTTTTCTTCGGGGACATCAGCCCCAGCATTTT.

The chain combines TRBV29-1 with TRBJ2-7, with TRBD2 matching over 7 bases. The CDR3 length is 14 residues. V was pared by 5 bases and J by 4 bases, with 11 bases of the junction left unmatched. From germline, CDR1 is SQVTM and CDR2 ANQGSEA. Here the CDR3 reads CSVSGLTGGYEQYF. CDR3 in DNA: TGCAGCGTTTCAGGACTTACCGGGGGGTACGAGCAGTACTTC.

The chain employs TRBV7-2 and TRBJ2-5; D possibly corresponds to TRBD1 (6 bases). V gave up 3 bases and J gave up 6 bases, with 14 bases separating them. Germline-derived CDR1 and CDR2 are SGHTA and FQGNSA. The CDR3 has 14 residues. For the CDR3, the DNA is TGTGCCAGCAGCTTGGGGCAGGGGCTGCAGACCCAGTACTTC. It specifies CASSLGQGLQTQYF.

The V and J genes are TRBV12-5 and TRBJ2-5, with no clear D. Germline V CDR1 and CDR2: LGHNT, FRNRAP. The CDR3 totals 11 residues. In DNA form, the CDR3 reads TGTACTGATAGGGCGTGCGAGACCCAGTACTTC. It codes for CTDRACETQYF.

This chain uses TRBV7-8 with TRBJ1-1; D is undetermined. This CDR3 is built from 11 residues. Germline lookup yields CDR1 SGHVS and CDR2 FQNEAQ. V was cut by 5 bases and J by 3 bases, with 4 bases left in between. The CDR3 DNA reads TGTGCCAGCAGCCCATACACTGAAGCTTTCTTT. Encoded protein: CASSPYTEAFF.

The chain has TRBV29-1 and TRBJ2-2; TRBD2 matches at 10 bases. The V segment lost 2 bases and the J segment 0 bases; nucleotides outside the gene matches: 9. CDR3 length equals 18 residues. Germline CDR1 reads SQVTM; CDR2 reads ANQGSEA. CDR3 protein: CSVELPLLAGPNTGELFF. The DNA of the CDR3 is TGCAGCGTTGAACTCCCCTTACTAGCGGGACCGAACACCGGGGAGCTGTTTTTT.

The J gene is TRBJ2-7, the V gene TRBV7-2; unclear D gene. Trimming removed 4 bases at V and 2 bases at J, with 18 bases between. There are 16 residues in the CDR3. Germline CDR1 is SGHTA and CDR2 is FQGNSA. CDR3 protein: CASSSLLALEPYEQYF. In nucleotides, the CDR3 is TGTGCCAGCAGCTCCCTTTTAGCACTTGAACCCTACGAGCAGTACTTC.

The chain uses TRBV2 and TRBJ2-7, with 12 bases lining up with TRBD1. The CDR3 extends over 17 amino acids. CDR1 is SNHLY, CDR2 FYNNEI, per germline. Losses at the gene ends were 7 bases for V and 5 bases for J; bases not matched to a gene: 15. The CDR3 nucleotides are TGTGCCAGCATCACGGGACAGGGGGCTCTGATAAGTCACGAGCAGTACTTC. Protein product: CASITGQGALISHEQYF.

The CDR3 coding sequence is TGTGCCAGCAGTTTATTAGCGGGAGCGTCAGAGACCCAGTACTTC. Translated, it gives CASSLLAGASETQYF. V is TRBV27 and J is TRBJ2-5, with 9 bases aligning to TRBD2. The CDR3 runs to 15 residues. Germline V gene data show CDR1 as MNHEY and CDR2 as SMNVEV (reference sequence). V gave up 1 base and J gave up 4 bases; unmatched junction bases: 4.

The sample holds one count of this clone. The chain carries TRBV7-6 and TRBJ2-1; TRBD2 matches at 10 bases. V trimming: 4 bases; J trimming: 9 bases; junction bases outside the gene matches: 9. The CDR3 spans 15 residues. The germline CDR1 and CDR2 sequences are SGHVS and FNYEAQ. The CDR3 bases are TGTGCCAGCAGCTACATGGACGGGACTAGCGTTGAGCAGTTCTTC. Encoded protein: CASSYMDGTSVEQFF. The variable domain in full, with the rest retrieved from reference TRBV7-6 and TRBJ2-1, is GAGVSQSPRYKVTKRGQDVALRCDPISGHVSLYWYRQALGQGPEFLTYFNYEAQQDKSGLPNDRFSAERPEGSISTLTIQRTEQRDSAMYRCASSYMDGTSVEQFFGPGTRLTVL.

Worth noting for this clone: Other nucleotide sequences from this sample produce the same CDR3. The gene calls are TRBV9 and TRBJ2-1; tentative D call: TRBD2 (6 bases). The CDR3 runs to 15 residues. V lost 0 bases to trimming and J lost 2 bases, with 9 bases between them. Per germline, CDR1 SGDLS and CDR2 YYNGEE. CDR3 bases: TGTGCCAGCAGCGTAGACGGGAGCCCCTACAATGAGCAGTTCTTC. This encodes CASSVDGSPYNEQFF.

The chain has TRBV28 and TRBJ1-4; possibly TRBD1 for D (6 bases). CDR3 length: 14 amino acids. The germline CDR1 and CDR2 sequences are MDHEN and SYDVKM. Trimming stripped 7 bases from V and 0 bases from J, with 9 bases between. DNA for the CDR3: TGTGCCAGCACCAGGGGTGCAACTAATGAAAAACTGTTTTTT. Residues: CASTRGATNEKLFF.

The chain joins TRBV6-1 to TRBJ1-3; D is possibly TRBD1 (5 bases). Germline CDR1 MNHNS, CDR2 SASEGT. This CDR3 is built from 15 residues. V was clipped by 5 bases and J by 0 bases, with 11 bases between them. This CDR3 is CASSLDMTSGNTIYF. DNA for the CDR3: TGTGCCAGCAGTCTGGACATGACCTCTGGAAACACCATATATTTT.

This chain joins TRBV29-1 and TRBJ2-1, with TRBD2 identical over 9 bases. CDR1 SQVTM and CDR2 ANQGSEA come from the germline V gene. The CDR3 consists of 10 residues. The ends lost 7 bases at V and 13 bases at J; junction bases unmatched: 5. CDR3 sequence: CSAVSGGQFF. CDR3 nucleotides: TGCAGCGCAGTTAGCGGGGGACAGTTCTTC.

The sample holds one count of this clone. In DNA, the CDR3 is TGTGCCAGCAGCTCGACAGGGGGCTCCTACGAGCAGTACTTC. This sequence encodes CASSSTGGSYEQYF. The V call is TRBV11-1, the J call TRBJ2-7; 9 nucleotides line up with TRBD1. Germline lookup yields CDR1 SGHAT and CDR2 FQDESV (reference sequence). CDR3 length: 14 residues. J lost 0 bases, V lost 4 bases, and 1 base had no gene match.